This is a list of T cell receptor beta chains from one sample in a study of T cell repertoires in cytomegalovirus infection. These receptors have no identified antigens. TCRdb independently ran MiXCR on the reads; one entry per CDR3 protein. The table has approximately 300,000 distinct CDR3 sequences, 25% to 35% seen once. Sequences were derived from cultured PBMCs, sampled from culture after CMV antigen stimulation. Source of these receptors: a human donor in good health (CMV status not recorded). Some clones in this sample may be carry-over from other donors' samples. Each CDR3 is given with its conserved first and last residue. A D gene is named only where the DNA matches it firmly. Expanded clones are given a class, and other clones once, few, many or no size at all.

j_call: TRBJ1-1
d_call: .
v_call: TRBV2
clone_size: .
cdr3_aa: CASSGQGYTEAFF
cdr3_nt: TGTGCCAGCAGTGGCCAGGGATACACTGAAGCTTTCTTT

j_call: TRBJ2-7
d_call: .
v_call: TRBV6-2/TRBV6-3
clone_size: .
cdr3_aa: CASSYSGTGVYSGRIEQYF
cdr3_nt: TGTGCCAGCAGTTACTCCGGGACAGGGGTTTATAGCGGGAGGATCGAGCAGTACTTC

j_call: TRBJ2-7
d_call: TRBD2
v_call: TRBV7-2
clone_size: many
cdr3_aa: CASSPSGRLPYEQYF
cdr3_nt: TGTGCCAGCAGCCCTAGCGGGCGTCTCCCCTACGAGCAGTACTTC

j_call: TRBJ2-7
d_call: TRBD2
v_call: TRBV6-1
clone_size: .
cdr3_aa: CASSRPGGSVYEQYF
cdr3_nt: TGTGCCAGCAGTCGGCCGGGGGGAAGTGTCTACGAGCAGTACTTC

j_call: TRBJ1-1
d_call: .
v_call: TRBV10-3
clone_size: .
cdr3_aa: CARRRAENTEAFF
cdr3_nt: TGTGCCAGACGTCGCGCGGAGAACACTGAAGCTTTCTTT

j_call: TRBJ2-5
d_call: .
v_call: TRBV5-4
clone_size: .
cdr3_aa: CASTAGQETQYF
cdr3_nt: TGTGCCAGCACGGCGGGGCAAGAGACCCAGTACTTC

j_call: TRBJ2-1
d_call: .
v_call: TRBV7-6
clone_size: many
cdr3_aa: CASSLASTNEQFF
cdr3_nt: TGTGCCAGCAGCTTAGCGTCTACAAATGAGCAGTTCTTC

j_call: TRBJ2-3
d_call: TRBD2
v_call: TRBV7-2
clone_size: many
cdr3_aa: CASTPQGTSGRWGADTQYF
cdr3_nt: TGTGCCAGCACCCCCCAGGGGACTAGCGGGAGATGGGGGGCAGATACGCAGTATTTT

j_call: TRBJ1-1
d_call: TRBD1
v_call: TRBV5-4
clone_size: .
cdr3_aa: CASREWDRTLNTEAFF
cdr3_nt: TGTGCCAGCAGGGAATGGGACAGGACTTTGAACACTGAAGCTTTCTTT

j_call: TRBJ1-2
d_call: TRBD1
v_call: TRBV7-2
clone_size: many
cdr3_aa: CASSLAPAGGHGGYTF
cdr3_nt: TGTGCCAGCAGCTTAGCGCCGGCAGGGGGCCATGGTGGCTACACCTTC

j_call: TRBJ2-3
d_call: .
v_call: TRBV7-8
clone_size: .
cdr3_aa: CASTLGCTDTQYF
cdr3_nt: TGTGCCAGCACCCTAGGATGCACAGATACGCAGTATTTT

j_call: TRBJ2-5
d_call: .
v_call: TRBV7-9
clone_size: few
cdr3_aa: CASSLPTSQETQYF
cdr3_nt: TGTGCCAGCAGCTTACCGACAAGCCAAGAGACCCAGTACTTC

j_call: TRBJ2-2
d_call: .
v_call: TRBV7-3
clone_size: once
cdr3_aa: CASGTGDFTGELFF
cdr3_nt: TGTGCCAGCGGGACGGGAGATTTCACCGGGGAGCTGTTTTTT

j_call: TRBJ2-1
d_call: .
v_call: TRBV12-3/TRBV12-4
clone_size: .
cdr3_aa: CASSLGSGYSCNEQFF
cdr3_nt: TGTGCCAGCAGTTTAGGTTCGGGTTACTCCTGCAATGAGCAGTTCTTC

j_call: TRBJ2-7
d_call: TRBD1
v_call: TRBV6-1
clone_size: .
cdr3_aa: CASSSPGQTYEQYF
cdr3_nt: TGTGCCAGCAGTTCTCCGGGACAGACCTACGAGCAGTACTTC

j_call: TRBJ2-5
d_call: TRBD1
v_call: TRBV7-2
clone_size: few
cdr3_aa: CASSSETGEETQYF
cdr3_nt: TGTGCCAGCAGCTCCGAGACAGGGGAGGAGACCCAGTACTTC

j_call: TRBJ2-6
d_call: .
v_call: TRBV27
clone_size: .
cdr3_aa: CASSQKARQSGANVLTF
cdr3_nt: TGTGCCAGCAGCCAAAAAGCCCGCCAGTCTGGGGCCAACGTCCTGACTTTC

j_call: TRBJ2-2
d_call: .
v_call: TRBV19
clone_size: .
cdr3_aa: CASSFSRDNGELFF
cdr3_nt: TGTGCCAGTAGTTTTTCCCGGGACAACGGGGAGCTGTTTTTT

j_call: TRBJ1-6
d_call: .
v_call: TRBV7-3
clone_size: .
cdr3_aa: CASSPTGGRGYSPLHF
cdr3_nt: TGTGCCAGCAGCCCCACCGGCGGCAGGGGTTATTCACCCCTCCACTTT

j_call: TRBJ2-1
d_call: TRBD2
v_call: TRBV2
clone_size: few
cdr3_aa: CASTGGRLGSGSYNEQFF
cdr3_nt: TGTGCCAGCACGGGGGGAAGATTGGGTTCGGGATCCTACAATGAGCAGTTCTTC

j_call: TRBJ1-1
d_call: .
v_call: TRBV5-4
clone_size: .
cdr3_aa: CASSLGGAAWTEAFF
cdr3_nt: TGTGCCAGCAGCTTGGGGGGCGCGGCGTGGACTGAAGCTTTCTTT

j_call: TRBJ2-5
d_call: .
v_call: TRBV7-2
clone_size: few
cdr3_aa: CASSLGTATFQETQYF
cdr3_nt: TGTGCCAGCAGCTTAGGGACAGCAACTTTTCAAGAGACCCAGTACTTC

j_call: TRBJ2-1
d_call: TRBD1
v_call: TRBV18
clone_size: .
cdr3_aa: CASSNDRGTYNEQFF
cdr3_nt: TGTGCCAGCTCAAACGACAGGGGGACCTACAATGAGCAGTTCTTC

j_call: TRBJ2-1
d_call: .
v_call: TRBV24-1
clone_size: few
cdr3_aa: CATSDSGKQGAQFF
cdr3_nt: TGTGCCACCAGTGATTCGGGTAAACAGGGTGCGCAGTTCTTC

j_call: TRBJ2-1
d_call: TRBD1
v_call: TRBV7-3
clone_size: .
cdr3_aa: CASSQQGANEQFF
cdr3_nt: TGTGCCAGCAGCCAGCAGGGGGCGAATGAGCAGTTCTTC

j_call: TRBJ1-1
d_call: TRBD1
v_call: TRBV6-8
clone_size: .
cdr3_aa: CASSFTDRMNTEAFF
cdr3_nt: TGTGCCAGCAGTTTTACGGACAGGATGAACACTGAAGCTTTCTTT

j_call: TRBJ1-3
d_call: .
v_call: TRBV4-2
clone_size: many
cdr3_aa: CASSQDPDSGNTIYF
cdr3_nt: TGTGCCAGCAGCCAAGATCCAGATTCTGGAAACACCATATATTTT

j_call: TRBJ1-5
d_call: .
v_call: TRBV7-4
clone_size: .
cdr3_aa: CASSPVQTVTNQPQHF
cdr3_nt: TGTGCCAGCAGCCCCGTTCAGACAGTTACCAATCAGCCCCAGCATTTT

j_call: TRBJ2-7
d_call: TRBD2
v_call: TRBV12-3/TRBV12-4
clone_size: .
cdr3_aa: CASSSGTISYEQYF
cdr3_nt: TGTGCCAGCTCAAGCGGGACTATCTCCTACGAGCAGTACTTC

j_call: TRBJ1-6
d_call: .
v_call: TRBV2
clone_size: once
cdr3_aa: CASNREGSPLHF
cdr3_nt: TGTGCCAGCAACCGGGAGGGCTCACCCCTCCACTTT

j_call: TRBJ2-2
d_call: .
v_call: TRBV7-9
clone_size: .
cdr3_aa: CASTLSEAGELFF
cdr3_nt: TGTGCCAGCACTCTCTCCGAGGCCGGGGAGCTGTTTTTT

j_call: TRBJ1-1
d_call: .
v_call: TRBV11-2
clone_size: .
cdr3_aa: CASSLLGVRALNTEAFF
cdr3_nt: TGTGCCAGCAGCTTATTGGGGGTTAGAGCCTTGAACACTGAAGCTTTCTTT

j_call: TRBJ1-5
d_call: .
v_call: TRBV14
clone_size: .
cdr3_aa: CASSQKGPQHF
cdr3_nt: TGTGCCAGCAGCCAGAAGGGGCCCCAGCATTTT

j_call: TRBJ2-7
d_call: .
v_call: TRBV7-8
clone_size: many
cdr3_aa: CASSLGYEGYEQYF
cdr3_nt: TGTGCCAGCAGCTTAGGATACGAGGGGTACGAGCAGTACTTC

j_call: TRBJ2-1
d_call: TRBD2
v_call: TRBV6-1
clone_size: few
cdr3_aa: CASTPGLAETFYNEQFF
cdr3_nt: TGTGCCAGCACCCCGGGACTAGCGGAGACCTTCTACAATGAGCAGTTCTTC

j_call: TRBJ2-1
d_call: TRBD2
v_call: TRBV7-3
clone_size: few
cdr3_aa: CASSLVAGNNEQFF
cdr3_nt: TGTGCCAGCAGCTTAGTAGCGGGGAACAATGAGCAGTTCTTC

j_call: TRBJ2-5
d_call: .
v_call: TRBV20-1
clone_size: few
cdr3_aa: CSARDTGVVTQYF
cdr3_nt: TGCAGTGCTAGAGATACGGGAGTAGTGACCCAGTACTTC

j_call: TRBJ2-5
d_call: .
v_call: TRBV11-2
clone_size: few
cdr3_aa: CASSARDGRETQYF
cdr3_nt: TGTGCCAGCAGCGCACGGGATGGAAGAGAGACCCAGTACTTC

j_call: TRBJ2-6
d_call: TRBD1
v_call: TRBV11-2
clone_size: .
cdr3_aa: CASSETGTGAFSGANVLTF
cdr3_nt: TGTGCCAGCAGCGAGACCGGGACAGGGGCCTTCTCTGGGGCCAACGTCCTGACTTTC

j_call: TRBJ2-7
d_call: .
v_call: TRBV5-1
clone_size: .
cdr3_aa: CASSLDLTYEQYF
cdr3_nt: TGCGCCAGCAGCTTGGATCTGACCTACGAGCAGTACTTC

j_call: TRBJ1-2
d_call: .
v_call: TRBV7-2
clone_size: many
cdr3_aa: CASSPTWTVLYYGYTF
cdr3_nt: TGTGCCAGCAGCCCGACGTGGACAGTCCTCTACTATGGCTACACCTTC

j_call: TRBJ1-5
d_call: .
v_call: TRBV20-1
clone_size: many
cdr3_aa: CSAAEGGGNQPQHF
cdr3_nt: TGCAGTGCCGCGGAGGGAGGTGGCAATCAGCCCCAGCATTTT

j_call: TRBJ1-5
d_call: TRBD1
v_call: TRBV3-1
clone_size: .
cdr3_aa: CASSRTGFSQPQHF
cdr3_nt: TGTGCCAGCAGCCGGACAGGGTTTAGTCAGCCCCAGCATTTT

j_call: TRBJ2-2
d_call: TRBD2
v_call: TRBV9
clone_size: once
cdr3_aa: CASSVALGLYFPGELFF
cdr3_nt: TGTGCCAGCAGCGTAGCTTTGGGACTATATTTCCCCGGGGAGCTGTTTTTT

j_call: TRBJ1-6
d_call: TRBD1
v_call: TRBV6-6
clone_size: few
cdr3_aa: CASSDQSGTVSPLHF
cdr3_nt: TGTGCCAGCAGCGACCAATCCGGGACAGTTTCACCCCTCCACTTT

j_call: TRBJ2-3
d_call: .
v_call: TRBV11-2
clone_size: few
cdr3_aa: CASSRFGPVPLTDTQYF
cdr3_nt: TGTGCCAGCAGCCGTTTCGGGCCGGTCCCCCTTACAGATACGCAGTATTTT